The next 27 T cell receptor beta chains were all read from a single sample in a study of siplizumab effects on memory and regulatory T cells (dated 2019 in TCRdb). Library construction relied on the immunoSEQ multiplex PCR assay. Entries here come from immuneACCESS through TCRdb and include only in-frame sequences with V and J called. Some clones fail to appear in such tables; in the studies checked, an unresolved V gene covers under half of the shortfall, and the cause of the remainder is unknown. The sample data list approximately 92,000 clones, and around 94% of these were observed just once. The ten top clones hold 1% to 1.5% of the sample. Sequencing input: non-Treg CD4+ T cells sorted from blood. The label giving this sample's cell subset or site can be read as: FACS-sorted unstimulated CD4+ non-regulatory T cells. These receptors originate from a human donor in good health.

The chain uses TRBV27 and TRBJ1-2, with 7 positions matching TRBD1. The V gene's germline CDR1 is MNHEY and CDR2 SMNVEV (reference sequence). The V gene end was trimmed by 8 bases and the J gene end by 8 bases; junction bases not matched to a gene: 11. CDR3 length: 13 residues. The CDR3 DNA follows: TGTGCCAGCCGGGACAGCCTAATTCAGGGCTACACCTTC. This codes for CASRDSLIQGYTF.

The chain carries TRBV12-5 and TRBJ1-1; unclear D gene. The length of the CDR3 is 13 residues. Germline CDR1 LGHNT, CDR2 FRNRAP. Trimming stripped 0 bases from V and 5 bases from J, with 7 bases between. The CDR3 loop reads CASGLVRVTEAFF. DNA for the CDR3: TGTGCTAGTGGTTTGGTGCGGGTTACTGAAGCTTTCTTT.

This sequence joins TRBV5-1 and TRBJ2-3; D uncertain. The germline V gene encodes CDR1 SGHRS and CDR2 YFSETQ. This CDR3 is 13 amino acids long. V lost 2 bases, J lost 2 bases, and 6 bases lay in between. This chain's CDR3 is CASSLQFTDTQYF. DNA for the CDR3: TGCGCCAGCAGCTTACAGTTCACAGATACGCAGTATTTT. The variable domain in full, completed from reference TRBV5-1 and TRBJ2-3, reads KAGVTQTPRYLIKTRGQQVTLSCSPISGHRSVSWYQQTPGQGLQFLFEYFSETQRNKGNFPGRFSGRQFSNSRSEMNVSTLELGDSALYLCASSLQFTDTQYFGPGTRLTVL.

The chain uses TRBV18 and TRBJ2-7; D ambiguous. CDR3 length: 14 residues. Germline V CDR1 and CDR2: KGHSH, LQKENI. Trimming shortened V by 0 bases and J by 2 bases, and 8 bases separated the two germline ends. CDR3 amino acids: CASSPPSPPYEQYF. Written as DNA, the CDR3 is TGTGCCAGCTCACCACCGAGTCCCCCCTACGAGCAGTACTTC. Filled out from reference TRBV18 and TRBJ2-7, the complete variable domain reads NAGVMQNPRHLVRRRGQEARLRCSPMKGHSHVYWYRQLPEEGLKFMVYLQKENIIDESGMPKERFSAEFPKEGPSILRIQQVVRGDSAAYFCASSPPSPPYEQYFGPGTRLTVT.

The chain recombines TRBV28 with TRBJ1-1; D is perhaps TRBD1 (5 bases). Per the germline V gene, CDR1 is MDHEN and CDR2 is SYDVKM. Trimming took 6 bases from V and 4 from J, leaving 24 bases between them. The CDR3 loop spans 17 amino acids. The CDR3 DNA reads as TGTGCCAGCAGCCCGGGGGGTGTCGAGGGGTCCGGCACTGAAGCTTTCTTT. This sequence encodes CASSPGGVEGSGTEAFF.

This chain connects TRBV7-9 to TRBJ2-3; 7 bases line up with TRBD2. The V and J ends lost 6 bases and 0 bases, in that order; junction bases with no gene match: 6. The V gene's germline CDR1 is SEHNR and CDR2 FQNEAQ (reference sequence). The CDR3 runs to 15 residues. CDR3 sequence: CASSKGRESTDTQYF. Here the CDR3 DNA reads TGTGCCAGCAGTAAAGGGAGGGAAAGCACAGATACGCAGTATTTT.

The chain combines TRBV28 with TRBJ1-1; TRBD1 is a possible D gene (6 bases). The CDR3 contains 14 residues. The V end was cut by 9 bases, the J end by 3 bases, with 17 bases between. Germline V gene lookup returns CDR1 MDHEN and CDR2 SYDVKM. The CDR3 is CASIKLQGDTEAFF. The CDR3 DNA reads TGTGCCAGTATAAAACTACAGGGAGACACTGAAGCTTTCTTT.

The chain links TRBV25-1 to TRBJ2-2; TRBD1 might be the D (5 bases). The V gene lost 6 bases and the J gene lost 2 bases, with 16 bases spanning the gap. The germline gives CDR1 MGHDK, CDR2 SYGVNS. The CDR3 covers 16 residues. This CDR3 reads CASRDDRQGNTGELFF. In nucleotides, the CDR3 is TGTGCCAGCAGAGACGATAGGCAGGGTAACACCGGGGAGCTGTTTTTT.

This chain uses TRBV20-1 with TRBJ2-5; D call uncertain. With 5 bases removed from V and 7 bases from J, the gap between germline ends came to 11 bases. In germline, CDR1 is DFQATT, CDR2 SNEGSKA (reference sequence). The CDR3 runs 11 residues. CDR3 sequence (DNA): TGCAGTGCTTACGCGAGAGGGACCCAGTACTTC. It specifies CSAYARGTQYF.

The V and J genes are TRBV5-1 and TRBJ2-2; tentative D call: TRBD2 (6 bases). This CDR3 has 14 amino acids. With 3 bases removed from V and 6 bases from J, the gap between germline ends came to 12 bases. Germline V gene data show CDR1 as SGHRS and CDR2 as YFSETQ. CDR3 DNA sequence: TGCGCCAGCAGCTCCAGACTAGAGGCCGGGGAGCTGTTTTTT. Residues: CASSSRLEAGELFF. Using reference TRBV5-1 and TRBJ2-2 for the parts outside the CDR3, the full variable domain is KAGVTQTPRYLIKTRGQQVTLSCSPISGHRSVSWYQQTPGQGLQFLFEYFSETQRNKGNFPGRFSGRQFSNSRSEMNVSTLELGDSALYLCASSSRLEAGELFFGEGSRLTVL.

The chain joins TRBV15 to TRBJ2-5, with 14 bases aligning to TRBD2. Germline CDR1 reads LNHNV; CDR2 reads YYDKDF (reference sequence). The CDR3 sequence is 21 residues long. V was clipped by 0 bases and J by 9 bases; unmatched bases: 21. The CDR3 here is CATSRDRFAARLAGGLQAQYF. In DNA form, the CDR3 reads TGTGCCACCAGCAGAGATAGGTTCGCAGCCCGACTAGCGGGAGGGCTCCAGGCCCAGTACTTC.

The chain combines TRBV15 with TRBJ2-3; no firm D call. Per the germline V gene, CDR1 is LNHNV and CDR2 is YYDKDF (reference sequence). The CDR3 loop spans 14 amino acids. The V and J ends lost 4 bases and 1 base respectively, with 9 bases between them. The CDR3 DNA reads TGTGCCACCAGCAAAGTCGGACGCACAGATACGCAGTATTTT. Amino acids: CATSKVGRTDTQYF.

The chain recombines TRBV7-9 with TRBJ1-4, with 7 nucleotides matching TRBD1. This CDR3 has 17 residues. CDR1 SEHNR and CDR2 FQNEAQ come from the germline V gene (reference sequence). The V segment lost 5 bases and the J segment 6 bases; nucleotides outside the gene matches: 15. CDR3 DNA: TGTGCCAGCAGCCAGGGACATGGAGGGGGCGCCTATGAAAAACTGTTTTTT. Its protein product is CASSQGHGGGAYEKLFF.

This sequence joins TRBV5-5 and TRBJ2-5, with D maybe TRBD2 (6 bases). The germline gives CDR1 SGHKS, CDR2 YYEKEE (reference sequence). The CDR3 runs to 14 residues. Between the trimmed V and J ends, which lost 4 bases and 1 base, there was a span of 11 bases. The DNA of the CDR3 is TGTGCCAGCAGCGGAGTGGGGGGCCAAGAGACCCAGTACTTC. It is translated as CASSGVGGQETQYF.

J is TRBJ2-5 and V is TRBV5-1; D is possibly TRBD1 (5 bases). The V gene lost 2 bases and the J gene lost 1 base, with 12 bases spanning the gap. The germline V gene encodes CDR1 SGHRS and CDR2 YFSETQ. CDR3 size: 15 residues. CDR3 region: CASSFDSNPQETQYF. CDR3 coding DNA: TGCGCCAGCAGCTTCGACAGCAACCCCCAAGAGACCCAGTACTTC.

The chain combines TRBV7-6 with TRBJ2-5, with D possibly called TRBD1 or TRBD2 (5 bases each). There are 15 residues in the CDR3. V lost 5 bases to trimming and J lost 2 bases, with 15 bases between them. Germline V gene lookup returns CDR1 SGHVS and CDR2 FNYEAQ. In DNA form, the CDR3 reads TGTGCCAGCAGCCAACGGCCGGGACGGCAAGAGACCCAGTACTTC. Translation gives CASSQRPGRQETQYF.

The genes are TRBV4-1 and TRBJ2-7; unclear D gene. V was trimmed by 6 bases and J by 2 bases, leaving 14 bases between them. CDR1 MGHRA and CDR2 YSYEKL come from the germline V gene. CDR3 length equals 14 residues. The CDR3 protein is CASRQTSPPYEQYF. Written as DNA, the CDR3 is TGCGCCAGCAGGCAGACGTCTCCCCCCTACGAGCAGTACTTC.

The chain employs TRBV27 and TRBJ2-1; no definite D call. Germline assignment: CDR1 MNHEY and CDR2 SMNVEV (reference sequence). Trimming shortened V by 2 bases and J by 6 bases, and 20 bases separated the two germline ends. This CDR3 is 17 amino acids long. The CDR3 is CASSLSLSASGINEQFF. The CDR3 DNA reads TGTGCCAGCAGTTTAAGTCTATCGGCTAGTGGTATCAATGAGCAGTTCTTC.

The rearrangement links TRBV6-1 to TRBJ1-1; D not resolved. Germline V lookup: CDR1 MNHNS, CDR2 SASEGT. The V and J ends lost 6 bases and 0 bases respectively, with 5 bases between them. The CDR3 runs to 12 residues. In DNA form, the CDR3 reads TGTGCCAGCAGCCCAATGAACACTGAAGCTTTCTTT. This sequence encodes CASSPMNTEAFF.

V is TRBV28 and J is TRBJ1-2; D is undetermined. This CDR3 has 12 residues. Trimming left V 5 bases short and J 8 bases short, with 12 bases between. Per germline, CDR1 MDHEN and CDR2 SYDVKM. The CDR3 DNA reads TGTGCCAGCAGTCTCAGTCTGAGCGGCTACACCTTC. Its protein product is CASSLSLSGYTF.

The genes are TRBV2 and TRBJ2-1; D not certain. Trimming left V 6 bases short and J 8 bases short, with 14 bases between. The CDR3 runs to 13 residues. Germline V gene sequence: CDR1 SNHLY, CDR2 FYNNEI. The CDR3 sequence: CASRTSHRDEQFF. The CDR3 bases are TGTGCCAGCAGGACCTCTCATCGCGATGAGCAGTTCTTC.

The gene calls are TRBV4-1 and TRBJ2-5, with no clear D. This CDR3 has 13 amino acids. The V end was cut by 6 bases, the J end by 6 bases, with 14 bases between. The germline V gene has CDR1 MGHRA and CDR2 YSYEKL. CDR3 region: CASSSFQAQTQYF. Here the CDR3 DNA reads TGCGCCAGCAGTTCATTCCAGGCCCAGACCCAGTACTTC.

The chain couples TRBV27 to TRBJ2-7; 10 bases match TRBD1. With V trimmed by 6 bases and J by 3 bases, 5 bases remained unmatched. CDR1 is MNHEY and CDR2 is SMNVEV in the germline V gene (reference sequence). This CDR3 is built from 14 residues. This CDR3 reads CASRRDRGHYEQYF. CDR3 sequence (DNA): TGTGCCAGCAGACGAGACAGGGGGCACTACGAGCAGTACTTC.

To note about this clone: One end of the junction does not line up with germline, which may come from a read error. The chain combines TRBV28 with TRBJ2-2; D is undetermined. The CDR3 runs to 14 residues. The germline gives CDR1 MDHEN, CDR2 SYDVKM. The CDR3, as DNA: TGTGCCAGCCAACCACTTGGCCTGACCGGTGAGCTGTTTTTT. As protein: CASQPLGLTGELFF.

V usage is TRBV5-4 and J usage is TRBJ1-4; 9 bases match TRBD1. Germline V gives CDR1 SGHNT, CDR2 YYREEE (reference sequence). CDR3 length: 15 amino acids. Losses at the gene ends were 0 bases for V and 5 bases for J; bases not matched to a gene: 2. CDR3 region: CASSLVGTGNEKLFF. CDR3 bases: TGTGCCAGCAGCTTGGTTGGGACAGGGAATGAAAAACTGTTTTTT.

The chain carries TRBV9 and TRBJ2-4; D tentatively reads TRBD1 or TRBD2 (5 bases each). Trimming left V 2 bases short and J 6 bases short, with 24 bases between. Germline CDR1 reads SGDLS; CDR2 reads YYNGEE. This CDR3 has 18 amino acids. The CDR3 coding sequence is TGTGCCAGCAGCGTTATGGGGAATGGGGCCCTCAGCGGAAACATTCAGTACTTC. Translation gives CASSVMGNGALSGNIQYF.

The rearrangement links TRBV7-2 to TRBJ1-5, with 8 bases aligning to TRBD1. The CDR3 loop spans 14 amino acids. The J segment lost 9 bases and the V segment lost 5 bases, leaving 9 bases of the junction unmatched. Germline assignment: CDR1 SGHTA and CDR2 FQGNSA. This chain's CDR3 is CASSARQGLRPQHF. The CDR3 DNA is TGTGCCAGCAGCGCTCGACAGGGGTTGCGGCCCCAGCATTTT.